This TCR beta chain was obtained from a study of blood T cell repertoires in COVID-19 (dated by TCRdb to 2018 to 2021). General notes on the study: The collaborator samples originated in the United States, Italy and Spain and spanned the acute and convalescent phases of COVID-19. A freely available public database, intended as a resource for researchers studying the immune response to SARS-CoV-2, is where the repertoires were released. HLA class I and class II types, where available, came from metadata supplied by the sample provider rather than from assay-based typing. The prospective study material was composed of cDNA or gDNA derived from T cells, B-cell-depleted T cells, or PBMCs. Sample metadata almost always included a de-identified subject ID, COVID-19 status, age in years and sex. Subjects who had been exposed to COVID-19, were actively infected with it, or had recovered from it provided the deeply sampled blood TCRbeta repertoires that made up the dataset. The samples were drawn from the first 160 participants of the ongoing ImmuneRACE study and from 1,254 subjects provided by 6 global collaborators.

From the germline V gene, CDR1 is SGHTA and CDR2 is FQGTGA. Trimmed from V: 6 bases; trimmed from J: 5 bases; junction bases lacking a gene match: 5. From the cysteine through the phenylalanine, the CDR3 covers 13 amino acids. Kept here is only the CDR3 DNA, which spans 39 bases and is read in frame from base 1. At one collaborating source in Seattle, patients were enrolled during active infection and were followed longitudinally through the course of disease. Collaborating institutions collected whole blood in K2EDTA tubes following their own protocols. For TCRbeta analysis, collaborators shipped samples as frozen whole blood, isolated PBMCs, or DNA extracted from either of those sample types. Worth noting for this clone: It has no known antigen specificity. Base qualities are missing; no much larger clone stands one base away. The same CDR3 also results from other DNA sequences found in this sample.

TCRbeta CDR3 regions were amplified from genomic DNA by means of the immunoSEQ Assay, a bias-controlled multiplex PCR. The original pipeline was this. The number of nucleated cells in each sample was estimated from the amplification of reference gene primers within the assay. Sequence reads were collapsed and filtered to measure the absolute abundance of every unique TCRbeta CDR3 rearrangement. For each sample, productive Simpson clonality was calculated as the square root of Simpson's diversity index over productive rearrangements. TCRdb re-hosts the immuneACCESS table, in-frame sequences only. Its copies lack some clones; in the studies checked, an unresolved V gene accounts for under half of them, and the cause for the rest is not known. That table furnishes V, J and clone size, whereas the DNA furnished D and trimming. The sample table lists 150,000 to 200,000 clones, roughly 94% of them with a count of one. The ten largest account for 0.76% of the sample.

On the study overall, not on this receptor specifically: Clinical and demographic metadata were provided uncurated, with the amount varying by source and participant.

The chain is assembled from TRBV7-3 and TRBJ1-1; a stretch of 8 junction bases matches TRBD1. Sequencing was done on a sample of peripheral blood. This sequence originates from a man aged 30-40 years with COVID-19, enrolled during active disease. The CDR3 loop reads CASSSGGGTEAFF. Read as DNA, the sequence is TGTGCCAGCAGTTCAGGGGGCGGGACTGAAGCTTTCTTT.